This T cell receptor (beta chain) stems from a study of T cell responses to AZD1222 COVID-19 vaccine. Study-level background: Both about-4-week and about-12-week second-dose recipients were combined. General study findings and limits: Most donors were white British and more were female, and clonal diversity was possibly underestimated. Within unmutated variant regions lay the reported targets of nearly half of spike-specific TCRs.

CDR3 length: 16 amino acids. V lost 4 bases, J lost 2 bases, and 6 bases stayed unmatched. Germline assignment: CDR1 SGHRS and CDR2 YFSETQ. Note on this clone: Its specificity is not known.

The assay was immunoSEQ multiplex PCR, and TCRdb's table has in-frame clones only and misses some. The data contain roughly 100,000 clones, about nine tenths of them singletons. V and J are TRBV5-1 and TRBJ2-6; 7 positions agree with TRBD2. This receptor was taken from an adult in good health. This material consisted of peripheral blood, taken on day 0 of AZD1222 vaccination. The DNA of the CDR3 is TGCGCCAGCAGCAATGGACGGGGGGCTGGGGCCAACGTCCTGACTTTC. This sequence encodes CASSNGRGAGANVLTF.